One sample yielded the 30 T cell receptor beta chains listed below, sequenced in a study of cytomegalovirus exposure and HLA in healthy donors. PCR amplification relied on 60 Vbeta primers (plus 13 Jbeta primers). Profiling relied on immunoSEQ multiplex PCR, and the TCRdb table lists in-frame clones only, not all of them. This sample carries under 100,000 clones, with approximately 4.2% going to the ten biggest clones. Sequenced input: PBMCs. These receptor sequences come from a man aged 25 to 45 in good health and CMV-seronegative.

The chain joins TRBV7-9 to TRBJ2-7, with 10 bases lining up with TRBD2. V shed 2 bases and J 3 bases; nucleotides not matched to a gene: 13. CDR1 SEHNR and CDR2 FQNEAQ come from the germline V gene (reference sequence). The CDR3 spans 18 residues. This CDR3 is CASSLQGSGRPPLYEQYF. The CDR3 DNA follows: TGTGCCAGCAGCTTACAGGGTAGCGGGAGGCCTCCTCTCTACGAGCAGTACTTC.

V gene TRBV4-3 combines with J gene TRBJ2-1; 12 positions match TRBD2. J gave up 6 bases and V 1 base, and 7 bases lay outside the gene matches. The CDR3 contains 17 residues. Germline CDR1 LGHNA, CDR2 YSLEER. The CDR3 DNA reads TGCGCCAGCAGCCAAGGGCCCGGACTAGCGGGGTTCAATGAGCAGTTCTTC. Translation gives CASSQGPGLAGFNEQFF.

The chain joins TRBV7-9 to TRBJ1-6; D possibly corresponds to TRBD1 (5 bases). Germline V gene data show CDR1 as SEHNR and CDR2 as FQNEAQ (reference sequence). V shed 3 bases and J shed 9 bases, with 15 bases lying between them. This CDR3 is 15 amino acids long. The chain's CDR3 is CASSLAGASRSPLHF. The CDR3 DNA reads TGTGCCAGCAGCTTGGCTGGGGCGTCTCGTTCACCCCTCCACTTT.

The chain employs TRBV5-6 and TRBJ2-7, with 9 bases aligning to TRBD1. Per the germline V gene, CDR1 is SGHDT and CDR2 is YYEEEE. The CDR3 contains 15 residues. V gave up 4 bases and J gave up 4 bases; unmatched junction bases: 9. In DNA form, the CDR3 reads TGTGCCAGCAGCGCCGACGGACAGGGGATTTACGAGCAGTACTTC. Translation gives CASSADGQGIYEQYF.

The chain combines TRBV6-1 with TRBJ1-4; 10 bases match TRBD1. The CDR3 loop spans 16 amino acids. Trimming at V came to 0 bases and at J to 7 bases, leaving 5 bases not matched to a gene. Germline CDR1 reads MNHNS; CDR2 reads SASEGT. The CDR3 here is CASSEARTGGAEKLFF. The CDR3 DNA reads as TGTGCCAGCAGTGAAGCGCGGACAGGGGGAGCTGAAAAACTGTTTTTT.

As for this clone: The same CDR3 can be traced to other DNA sequences in this sample. The chain uses TRBV5-1 and TRBJ2-7, with D maybe TRBD1 (5 bases). In germline, CDR1 is SGHRS, CDR2 YFSETQ. This CDR3 region has 14 residues. With 0 bases removed from V and 5 bases from J, the gap between germline ends came to 12 bases. In nucleotides, the CDR3 is TGCGCCAGCAGCTTGGGGGGCCTCGGAGACGAGCAGTACTTC. Residues: CASSLGGLGDEQYF.

The chain carries TRBV18 and TRBJ1-3; 8 positions agree with TRBD1. With 2 bases clipped from V and 2 bases from J, the junction kept 5 bases outside the gene matches. The CDR3 has 16 amino acids. Germline CDR1 is KGHSH and CDR2 is LQKENI. CDR3 loop: CASSPRSTGAGNTIYF. In DNA form, the CDR3 reads TGTGCCAGCTCACCAAGATCGACAGGGGCTGGAAACACCATATATTTT.

The gene calls are TRBV11-3 and TRBJ1-1, with 8 positions matching TRBD1. After removal of 2 bases from V and 5 bases from J, the junction contained 7 bases not matched to a gene. From germline, CDR1 is SGHNT and CDR2 YENEEA. The length of the CDR3 is 15 residues. The CDR3 nucleotides are TGTGCCAGCAGCTTATCCCTGGACAGGGCAACTGAAGCTTTCTTT. Amino acids: CASSLSLDRATEAFF.

The CDR3 region has the DNA TGCGCCAGCAGCTTGGCTAGGTCTGACACCGGGGAGCTGTTTTTT. This sequence encodes CASSLARSDTGELFF. The gene calls are TRBV5-1 and TRBJ2-2; D is undetermined. V was trimmed by 0 bases and J by 3 bases, leaving 9 bases between them. Germline V CDR1 and CDR2: SGHRS, YFSETQ. This CDR3 is 15 amino acids long. The complete variable domain, with remaining parts taken from reference TRBV5-1 and TRBJ2-2, reads KAGVTQTPRYLIKTRGQQVTLSCSPISGHRSVSWYQQTPGQGLQFLFEYFSETQRNKGNFPGRFSGRQFSNSRSEMNVSTLELGDSALYLCASSLARSDTGELFFGEGSRLTVL.

The genes are TRBV13 and TRBJ2-3, with TRBD1 matching over 7 bases. V was pared by 7 bases and J by 2 bases, with 6 bases of the junction left unmatched. This CDR3 region has 14 residues. Per the germline V gene, CDR1 is PRHDT and CDR2 is FYEKMQ (reference sequence). The chain's CDR3 is CASTAGQVTDTQYF. CDR3 DNA sequence: TGTGCCAGCACCGCCGGACAGGTCACAGATACGCAGTATTTT.

The V and J genes are TRBV6-5 and TRBJ1-5; D remains unclear. The ends were cut back, 6 bases at V and 3 bases at J, with 15 bases in the middle. Germline CDR1 and CDR2: MNHEY and SVGAGI. The CDR3 extends over 15 amino acids. CDR3 sequence: CASSVYSGSNQPQHF. CDR3 bases: TGTGCCAGCAGCGTTTACAGCGGGTCCAATCAGCCCCAGCATTTT.

This chain connects TRBV15 to TRBJ1-2; D ambiguous. CDR3 length: 15 amino acids. Trimming removed 4 bases from V and 5 bases from J, with 17 bases in between. Germline-derived CDR1 and CDR2 are LNHNV and YYDKDF (reference sequence). DNA of the CDR3: TGTGCCACCAGCACCATCAACAGTCTCAATTATGGCTACACCTTC. Its protein product is CATSTINSLNYGYTF.

The genes are TRBV5-1 and TRBJ2-3, with D possibly being TRBD2 (5 bases). Trimming shortened V by 3 bases and J by 5 bases, and 13 bases separated the two germline ends. The CDR3 is 14 amino acids. The germline V gene has CDR1 SGHRS and CDR2 YFSETQ. In DNA, the CDR3 is TGCGCCAGCAGCTGGACTGCCGGGGAAGATACGCAGTATTTT. Translated: CASSWTAGEDTQYF.

The chain links TRBV11-3 to TRBJ2-5; D not resolved. V gave up 1 base and J gave up 4 bases, with 7 bases separating them. The germline gives CDR1 SGHNT, CDR2 YENEEA. The length of the CDR3 is 13 residues. The CDR3, as DNA: TGTGCCAGCAGCTTAGGTGGCAGAGAGACCCAGTACTTC. This gives the protein CASSLGGRETQYF.

The chain recombines TRBV5-1 with TRBJ2-3; possible D gene TRBD1, 5 bases. The V and J ends lost 0 bases and 1 base respectively, with 9 bases between them. The CDR3 has 15 residues. Germline loops: CDR1 SGHRS, CDR2 YFSETQ. The CDR3 sequence: CASSLEGRGTDTQYF. For the CDR3, the DNA is TGCGCCAGCAGCTTGGAGGGCAGGGGCACAGATACGCAGTATTTT.

This chain connects TRBV29-1 to TRBJ2-7; D remains ambiguous. V gave up 4 bases and J gave up 2 bases, with 6 bases separating them. CDR3 size: 11 residues. The V gene's germline CDR1 is SQVTM and CDR2 ANQGSEA. CDR3 sequence reads: CSVGQTYEQYF. The CDR3, as DNA: TGCAGCGTTGGCCAGACCTACGAGCAGTACTTC.

The rearrangement uses TRBV11-3 and TRBJ2-1; D may be TRBD1 (6 bases). Trimming stripped 5 bases from V and 7 bases from J, with 18 bases between. The germline V gene encodes CDR1 SGHNT and CDR2 YENEEA. The CDR3 spans 15 residues. For the CDR3, the DNA is TGTGCCAGCAGCCCATCGGAGGACAGCCAAAATGAGCAGTTCTTC. It specifies CASSPSEDSQNEQFF.

V is TRBV29-1 and J is TRBJ1-2; maybe TRBD1 (6 bases). Germline CDR1 and CDR2: SQVTM and ANQGSEA. This CDR3 has 14 amino acids. CDR3 protein: CSHGRGPGAEGYTF. DNA of the CDR3: TGCAGTCACGGGAGGGGTCCGGGGGCAGAAGGCTACACCTTC.

The J gene is TRBJ2-7, the V gene TRBV6-5, with a weak D call TRBD1 (6 bases). Germline values: CDR1 MNHEY, CDR2 SVGAGI. CDR3 length: 13 residues. The V and J ends lost 5 bases and 1 base respectively, with 9 bases between them. CDR3 amino acids: CASSEDRSYEQYF. The DNA for the CDR3 is TGTGCCAGCAGTGAAGACAGGTCCTACGAGCAGTACTTC.

CDR3 DNA sequence: TGTGCCAGCAGTTCTACGTTTAGGGGACAGCTTCTCTACGAGCAGTACTTC. It yields the protein CASSSTFRGQLLYEQYF. The genes are TRBV5-6 and TRBJ2-7; 7 nucleotides line up with TRBD1. V shed 5 bases and J 3 bases; nucleotides not matched to a gene: 17. Germline-derived CDR1 and CDR2 are SGHDT and YYEEEE. The CDR3 extends over 17 amino acids.

This rearrangement joins TRBV11-2 to TRBJ2-5; TRBD1 agrees at 8 bases. Germline values: CDR1 SGHAT, CDR2 FQNNGV. Losses at the gene ends were 1 base for V and 3 bases for J; bases not matched to a gene: 4. This CDR3 spans 15 amino acids. In nucleotides, the CDR3 is TGTGCCAGCAGCTTAGGGGAGACAGGGGAAGAGACCCAGTACTTC. Encoded protein: CASSLGETGEETQYF.

The chain uses TRBV11-2 and TRBJ2-1, with 7 bases lining up with TRBD2. Trimming removed 1 base from V and 2 bases from J; junction bases left unmatched: 2. Germline V CDR1 and CDR2: SGHAT, FQNNGV. This CDR3 is 15 amino acids long. DNA for the CDR3: TGTGCCAGCAGCTTAGGGGCGGGGGCCTACAATGAGCAGTTCTTC. This gives the protein CASSLGAGAYNEQFF. The full variable domain, rest sourced from reference TRBV11-2 and TRBJ2-1, is EAGVAQSPRYKIIEKRQSVAFWCNPISGHATLYWYQQILGQGPKLLIQFQNNGVVDDSQLPKDRFSAERLKGVDSTLKIQPAKLEDSAVYLCASSLGAGAYNEQFFGPGTRLTVL.

J is TRBJ2-1 and V is TRBV4-1; D perhaps matches TRBD1 (6 bases). The germline V gene encodes CDR1 MGHRA and CDR2 YSYEKL. Trimming took 0 bases from V and 9 from J, leaving 15 bases between them. The CDR3 sequence is 15 residues long. The DNA for the CDR3 is TGCGCCAGCAGCCAAGAACCCCACAGGGACGGTGAGCAGTTCTTC. This codes for CASSQEPHRDGEQFF.

The chain recombines TRBV2 with TRBJ2-1; D not certain. Germline values: CDR1 SNHLY, CDR2 FYNNEI. The CDR3 is made up of 11 amino acids. V lost 4 bases to trimming and J lost 12 bases, with 10 bases between them. The CDR3 here is CASSVGLSQFF. In DNA, the CDR3 is TGTGCCAGCAGTGTCGGTCTGTCGCAGTTCTTC.

The rearrangement joins TRBV6-5 to TRBJ1-2; 9 bases match TRBD1. With V trimmed by 2 bases and J by 4 bases, 5 bases remained unmatched. The CDR3 covers 15 residues. CDR1 is MNHEY, CDR2 SVGAGI, per germline. CDR3 amino acids: CASSYRQGVGYGYTF. The CDR3 nucleotides are TGTGCCAGCAGTTACCGACAGGGGGTTGGCTATGGCTACACCTTC.

V is TRBV30 and J is TRBJ2-7, with 7 bases identical to TRBD1. V was clipped by 3 bases and J by 2 bases; unmatched bases: 4. From germline, CDR1 is GTSNPN and CDR2 SVGIG (reference sequence). CDR3 length equals 13 residues. The CDR3 sequence is CAWSQDRAYEQYF. The CDR3 DNA reads TGTGCCTGGAGCCAAGACAGGGCCTACGAGCAGTACTTC.

The chain uses TRBV6-6 and TRBJ1-4; 7 bases are shared with TRBD1. Germline CDR1 reads MNHNY; CDR2 reads SVGAGI (reference sequence). V was pared by 6 bases and J by 7 bases, with 5 bases of the junction left unmatched. This CDR3 has 13 residues. The CDR3 loop reads CASRRDRVEKLFF. For the CDR3, the DNA is TGTGCCAGCAGAAGAGACAGGGTTGAAAAACTGTTTTTT.

This chain uses TRBV6-5 with TRBJ1-5, with D possibly TRBD1 on 5 matching bases. The CDR3 consists of 14 residues. Trimming removed 7 bases at V and 6 bases at J, with 16 bases between. Germline CDR1 is MNHEY and CDR2 is SVGAGI. CDR3 nucleotide sequence: TGTGCCAGCACCGCCGGGGGAGTCGGTCAGCCCCAGCATTTT. It yields the protein CASTAGGVGQPQHF.

The chain couples TRBV6-1 to TRBJ2-7; D perhaps matches TRBD1 (5 bases). CDR1 and CDR2 from the germline V gene are MNHNS and SASEGT. This CDR3 comprises 14 residues. Trimming left V 1 base short and J 8 bases short, with 15 bases between. CDR3 in amino acids: CASSEGVGRLQQYF. As DNA, the CDR3 is TGTGCCAGCAGTGAAGGAGTGGGGCGGTTACAGCAGTACTTC.

This rearrangement joins TRBV5-8 to TRBJ2-7; possibly TRBD2 for D (5 bases). Trimming shortened V by 6 bases and J by 3 bases, and 13 bases separated the two germline ends. Germline V lookup: CDR1 SGHTS, CDR2 YDEGEE. This CDR3 contains 13 residues. CDR3 coding DNA: TGTGCCAGCAACACTCGGGGTAGCTACGAGCAGTACTTC. Protein: CASNTRGSYEQYF. Looking up the rest from reference TRBV5-8 and TRBJ2-7 gives the full variable domain: EAGVTQSPTHLIKTRGQQATLRCSPISGHTSVYWYQQALGLGLQFLLWYDEGEERNRGNFPPRFSGRQFPNYSSELNVNALELEDSALYLCASNTRGSYEQYFGPGTRLTVT.